This T cell receptor beta chain was sequenced for a study of blood T cell repertoires in COVID-19. Study context: Collection of acute and convalescent COVID-19 samples took place in the United States, Italy and Spain.

The germline CDR1 and CDR2 sequences are SGHNT and YYREEE (reference sequence). CDR3 length: 15 residues. The V and J ends lost 0 bases and 0 bases respectively, with 7 bases between them. Seattle's enrolled individuals joined amid active infection and were then monitored longitudinally. The protocol was immunoSEQ multiplex PCR, while the TCRdb copy is restricted to in-frame clones and leaves out a portion. The sample contains about 440,000 clones, approximately 90% of which appear only once. The source is a woman in her 50s with COVID-19, enrolled during active disease. Sequencing was performed on peripheral blood. V and J are TRBV5-4 and TRBJ1-3; the D gene is possibly TRBD1 (6 bases). The CDR3 loop is CASSLDRASGNTIYF. In DNA, the CDR3 is TGTGCCAGCAGCTTGGACAGGGCCTCTGGAAACACCATATATTTT. The full variable domain, completed using reference TRBV5-4 and TRBJ1-3, is ETGVTQSPTHLIKTRGQQVTLRCSSQSGHNTVSWYQQALGQGPQFIFQYYREEENGRGNFPPRFSGLQFPNYSSELNVNALELDDSALYLCASSLDRASGNTIYFGEGSWLTVV.